The 14 T cell receptor beta chains below all came from one sample that was sequenced in a study of blood T cell repertoires in COVID-19. Produced via immunoSEQ multiplex PCR; TCRdb's table is partial and in-frame only. The table shows fewer than 110,000 clones, with approximately 81% occurring only once. Sequenced: peripheral blood. Receptor source: a woman between 70 and 85 years old with active or convalescent COVID-19.

The chain employs TRBV7-2 and TRBJ1-4, with D tentatively TRBD1 (5 bases). The germline V gene encodes CDR1 SGHTA and CDR2 FQGNSA. The CDR3 consists of 14 residues. V lost 1 base to trimming and J lost 8 bases, with 11 bases between them. CDR3 amino acids: CASSLGGGGEKLFF. DNA of the CDR3: TGTGCCAGCAGCTTAGGGGGCGGGGGAGAAAAACTGTTTTTT.

CDR3 sequence: CASSPPGTVHQPQHF. The CDR3 DNA reads TGTGCCAGCAGCCCCCCCGGGACAGTCCATCAGCCCCAGCATTTT. The V and J genes are TRBV7-3 and TRBJ1-5, with 7 bases fitting TRBD1. Germline V gives CDR1 SGHTA, CDR2 FQGTGA. With 5 bases clipped from V and 5 bases from J, the junction kept 9 bases outside the gene matches. The CDR3 contains 15 residues.

The chain uses TRBV9 and TRBJ1-1, with TRBD1 matching over 7 bases. The CDR3 spans 15 residues. Germline CDR1 is SGDLS and CDR2 is YYNGEE. Germline trimming cut 1 base from V and 4 bases from J; bases unmatched to any gene: 7. CDR3 DNA: TGTGCCAGCAGCGTAATCGGGCAGGGGGTCACTGAAGCTTTCTTT. Protein sequence: CASSVIGQGVTEAFF.

The chain joins TRBV24-1 to TRBJ2-7; 9 bases map to TRBD2. J lost 3 bases, V lost 4 bases, and 6 bases had no gene match. The CDR3 contains 15 residues. CDR1 and CDR2 from the germline V gene are KGHDR and SFDVKD. CDR3: CATSDNSGGGYEQYF. CDR3 DNA sequence: TGTGCCACCAGTGACAATAGCGGGGGCGGCTACGAGCAGTACTTC.

The rearrangement links TRBV7-2 to TRBJ2-3; D may be TRBD2 (6 bases). V lost 3 bases, J lost 3 bases, and 19 bases lay in between. CDR3 length equals 17 residues. CDR1 SGHTA and CDR2 FQGNSA come from the germline V gene. The CDR3 DNA reads as TGTGCCAGCAGCTTGGGACCCCCAGGGACTGGGACAGATACGCAGTATTTT. It codes for CASSLGPPGTGTDTQYF.

The J gene is TRBJ2-5, the V gene TRBV4-3; D ambiguous. The V end was cut by 1 base, the J end by 0 bases, with 9 bases between. The CDR3 sequence is 15 residues long. Germline V gene data show CDR1 as LGHNA and CDR2 as YSLEER. The CDR3 DNA reads as TGCGCCAGCAGCCAAGGGATCGGGTACCAAGAGACCCAGTACTTC. It encodes CASSQGIGYQETQYF.

This chain uses TRBV28 with TRBJ2-3; 8 positions agree with TRBD1. The CDR3 consists of 14 residues. Germline CDR1 MDHEN, CDR2 SYDVKM. After removal of 7 bases from V and 4 bases from J, the junction contained 7 bases not matched to a gene. CDR3: CASTPGGLADTQYF. CDR3 nucleotides: TGTGCCAGCACTCCAGGGGGCCTCGCAGATACGCAGTATTTT.

The chain has TRBV9 and TRBJ2-7; 9 nucleotides align to TRBD1. The trim removed 0 bases at V and 3 bases at J, leaving 7 bases unmatched. The CDR3 is made up of 16 amino acids. Germline-derived CDR1 and CDR2 are SGDLS and YYNGEE. The CDR3 DNA follows: TGTGCCAGCAGCGTAGGAGCGGGACAGGGAATCTACGAGCAGTACTTC. It yields the protein CASSVGAGQGIYEQYF.

This clone came up once. The V gene is TRBV19, the J gene TRBJ1-5, with D tentatively TRBD1 (5 bases). Germline CDR1 and CDR2: LNHDA and SQIVND (reference sequence). V was clipped by 9 bases and J by 3 bases, with 15 bases between them. The CDR3 runs to 14 residues. The chain's CDR3 is CASQTGGYNQPQHF. CDR3 coding DNA: TGTGCCAGCCAAACCGGGGGGTACAATCAGCCCCAGCATTTT.

This clone has a handful of counts. DNA for the CDR3: TGTGCCAGCAGTTGGACAGGGAATGAAAAACTGTTTTTT. Translating gives CASSWTGNEKLFF. V and J are TRBV2 and TRBJ1-4; 8 nucleotides match TRBD1. J gave up 5 bases and V 5 bases, and 1 base lay outside the gene matches. Germline V CDR1 and CDR2: SNHLY, FYNNEI. The CDR3 spans 13 residues.

J is TRBJ1-3 and V is TRBV7-8; D may be TRBD1 (6 bases). This CDR3 is 14 amino acids long. Germline V lookup: CDR1 SGHVS, CDR2 FQNEAQ. Trimming shortened V by 8 bases and J by 5 bases, and 16 bases separated the two germline ends. This chain's CDR3 is CASVGGLDRNTIYF. CDR3 in DNA: TGTGCCAGCGTCGGGGGGCTTGATAGAAACACCATATATTTT. The full variable domain, rest sourced from reference TRBV7-8 and TRBJ1-3, is GAGVSQSPRYKVAKRGQDVALRCDPISGHVSLFWYQQALGQGPEFLTYFQNEAQLDKSGLPSDRFFAERPEGSVSTLKIQRTQQEDSAVYLCASVGGLDRNTIYFGEGSWLTVV.

The chain joins TRBV11-2 to TRBJ2-2; 9 bases are shared with TRBD1. The CDR3 is 14 residues long. Germline trimming cut 4 bases from V and 7 bases from J; bases unmatched to any gene: 4. Germline-derived CDR1 and CDR2 are SGHAT and FQNNGV. CDR3 in amino acids: CASSSGTGSGELFF. CDR3 bases: TGTGCCAGCAGCTCCGGGACAGGGAGCGGGGAGCTGTTTTTT.

The table lists this clone with a count of one. The DNA for the CDR3 is TGCGCCAGCAGCGGCACTAGCGCCCGCACAGATACGCAGTATTTT. Residues: CASSGTSARTDTQYF. The rearrangement joins TRBV5-1 to TRBJ2-3, with TRBD2 identical over 7 bases. The CDR3 is 15 residues long. Germline loops: CDR1 SGHRS, CDR2 YFSETQ. Trimming took 4 bases from V and 1 from J; bases not matched to a gene: 6.

CDR3 protein: CATSDTGTGGDGQYF. The CDR3 DNA reads TGTGCCACCAGTGACACCGGGACGGGGGGTGATGGGCAGTACTTC. This chain links TRBV24-1 with TRBJ2-7; TRBD2 aligns across 7 bases. From germline, CDR1 is KGHDR and CDR2 SFDVKD. The V segment lost 4 bases and the J segment 9 bases; nucleotides outside the gene matches: 14. CDR3 length: 15 residues.